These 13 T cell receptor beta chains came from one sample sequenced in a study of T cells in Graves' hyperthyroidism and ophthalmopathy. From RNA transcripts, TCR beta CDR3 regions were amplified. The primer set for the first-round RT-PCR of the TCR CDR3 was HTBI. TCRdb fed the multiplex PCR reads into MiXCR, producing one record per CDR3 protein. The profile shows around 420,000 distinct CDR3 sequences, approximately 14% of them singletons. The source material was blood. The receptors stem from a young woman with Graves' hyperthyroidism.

CDR3 in DNA: TGTGCCAGCTTGCTTAGAGACAGGGTTCGTAGCAATCAGCCCCAGCATTTT. This encodes CASLLRDRVRSNQPQHF. The V and J genes are TRBV6-1 and TRBJ1-5, with 7 bases fitting TRBD1. The V segment lost 8 bases and the J segment 0 bases; nucleotides outside the gene matches: 13. The CDR3 runs to 17 residues. Per the germline V gene, CDR1 is MNHNS and CDR2 is SASEGT.

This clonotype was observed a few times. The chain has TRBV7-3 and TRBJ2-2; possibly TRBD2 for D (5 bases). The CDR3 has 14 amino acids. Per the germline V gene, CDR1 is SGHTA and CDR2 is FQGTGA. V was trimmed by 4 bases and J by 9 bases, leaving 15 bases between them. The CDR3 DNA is TGTGCCAGCAGCTCGGACTCCCTAAACCGGGAGCTGTTTTTT. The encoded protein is CASSSDSLNRELFF.

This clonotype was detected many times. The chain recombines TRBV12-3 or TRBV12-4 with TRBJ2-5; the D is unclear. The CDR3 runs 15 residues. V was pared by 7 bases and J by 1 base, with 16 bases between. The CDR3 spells CASTTPYGPQETQYF. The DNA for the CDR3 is TGTGCCAGCACCACCCCGTATGGGCCCCAAGAGACCCAGTACTTC.

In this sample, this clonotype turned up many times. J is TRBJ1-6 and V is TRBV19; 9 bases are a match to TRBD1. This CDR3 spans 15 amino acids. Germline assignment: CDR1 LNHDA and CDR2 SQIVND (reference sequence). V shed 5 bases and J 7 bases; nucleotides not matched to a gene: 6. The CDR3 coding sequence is TGTGCCAGTAGTGCTTACAGGGGGCAAAATTCACCCCTCCACTTT. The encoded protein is CASSAYRGQNSPLHF.

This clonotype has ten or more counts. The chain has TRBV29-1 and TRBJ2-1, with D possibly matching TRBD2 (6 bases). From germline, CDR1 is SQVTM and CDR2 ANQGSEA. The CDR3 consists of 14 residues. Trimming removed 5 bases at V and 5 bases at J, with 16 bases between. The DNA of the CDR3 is TGCAGCGTTTCTGCGGGATACACCGACAATGAGCAGTTCTTC. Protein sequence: CSVSAGYTDNEQFF.

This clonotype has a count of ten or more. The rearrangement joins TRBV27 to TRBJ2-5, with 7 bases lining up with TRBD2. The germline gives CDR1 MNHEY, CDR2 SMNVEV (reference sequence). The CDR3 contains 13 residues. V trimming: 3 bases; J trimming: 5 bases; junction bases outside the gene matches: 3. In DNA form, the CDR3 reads TGTGCCAGCAGTTTCATGGGAGGGGAGACCCAGTACTTC. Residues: CASSFMGGETQYF.

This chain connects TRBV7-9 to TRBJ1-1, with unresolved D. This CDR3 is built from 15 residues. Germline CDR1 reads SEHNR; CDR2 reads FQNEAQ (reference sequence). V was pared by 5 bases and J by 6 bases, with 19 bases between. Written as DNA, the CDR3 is TGTGCCAGCAGCACTAGGGAACAACGGAGCGCTGAAGCTTTCTTT. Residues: CASSTREQRSAEAFF.

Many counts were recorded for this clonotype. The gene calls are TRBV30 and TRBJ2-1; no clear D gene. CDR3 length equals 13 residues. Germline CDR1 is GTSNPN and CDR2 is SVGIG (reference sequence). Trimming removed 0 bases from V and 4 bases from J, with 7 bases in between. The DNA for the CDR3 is TGTGCCTGGAGTGTACGCGCATACAATGAGCAGTTCTTC. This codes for CAWSVRAYNEQFF. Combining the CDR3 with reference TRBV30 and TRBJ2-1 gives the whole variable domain SQTIHQWPATLVQPVGSPLSLECTVEGTSNPNLYWYRQAAGRGLQLLFYSVGIGQISSEVPQNLSASRPQDRQFILSSKKLLLSDSGFYLCAWSVRAYNEQFFGPGTRLTVL.

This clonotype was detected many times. CDR3 nucleotides: TGTGCCAGCAGCTTACAGGGAGGCTACGAGCAGTACTTC. It translates to CASSLQGGYEQYF. J is TRBJ2-7 and V is TRBV7-3, with D possibly being TRBD2 (6 bases). The CDR3 contains 13 residues. V was cut by 2 bases and J by 3 bases, with 8 bases left in between. Germline V lookup: CDR1 SGHTA, CDR2 FQGTGA.

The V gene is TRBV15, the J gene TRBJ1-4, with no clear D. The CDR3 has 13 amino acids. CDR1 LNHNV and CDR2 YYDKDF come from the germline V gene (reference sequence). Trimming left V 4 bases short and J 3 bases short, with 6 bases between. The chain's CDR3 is CATSTISNEKLFF. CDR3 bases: TGTGCCACCAGCACCATATCTAATGAAAAACTGTTTTTT.

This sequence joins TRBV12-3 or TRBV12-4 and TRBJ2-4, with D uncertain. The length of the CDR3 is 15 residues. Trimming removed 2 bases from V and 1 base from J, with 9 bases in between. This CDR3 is CASSLIGSAKNIQYF. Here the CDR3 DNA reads TGTGCCAGCAGTTTAATAGGGTCCGCCAAAAACATTCAGTACTTC.

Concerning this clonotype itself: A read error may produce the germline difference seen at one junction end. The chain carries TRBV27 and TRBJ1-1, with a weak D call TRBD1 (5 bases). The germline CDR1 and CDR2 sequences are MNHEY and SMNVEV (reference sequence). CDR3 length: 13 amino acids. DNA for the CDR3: TGTGCCATCAGTAAGGGAGGGGAGACTGAAGCTTTCTTT. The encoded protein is CAISKGGETEAFF.

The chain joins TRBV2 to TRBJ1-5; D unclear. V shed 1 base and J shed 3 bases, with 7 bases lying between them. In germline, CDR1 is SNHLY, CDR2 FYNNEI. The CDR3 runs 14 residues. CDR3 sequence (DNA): TGTGCCAGCAGTGAAGGGCAGTTCAATCAGCCCCAGCATTTT. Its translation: CASSEGQFNQPQHF.